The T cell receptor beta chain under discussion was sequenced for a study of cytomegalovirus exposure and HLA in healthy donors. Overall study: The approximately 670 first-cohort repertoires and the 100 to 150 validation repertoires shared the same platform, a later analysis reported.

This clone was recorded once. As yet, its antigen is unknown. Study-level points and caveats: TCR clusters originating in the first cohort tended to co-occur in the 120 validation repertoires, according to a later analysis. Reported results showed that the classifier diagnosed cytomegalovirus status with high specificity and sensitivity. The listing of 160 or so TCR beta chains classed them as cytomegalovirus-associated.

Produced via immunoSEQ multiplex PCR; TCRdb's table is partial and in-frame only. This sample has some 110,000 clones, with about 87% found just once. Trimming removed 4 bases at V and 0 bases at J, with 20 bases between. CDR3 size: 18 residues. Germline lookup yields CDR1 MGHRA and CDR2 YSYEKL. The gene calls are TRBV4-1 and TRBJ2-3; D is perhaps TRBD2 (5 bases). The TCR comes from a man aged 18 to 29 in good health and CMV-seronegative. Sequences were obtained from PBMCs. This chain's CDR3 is CASSPQGRGEGSTDTQYF. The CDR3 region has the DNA TGCGCCAGCAGCCCTCAAGGCCGGGGAGAAGGGAGCACAGATACGCAGTATTTT.